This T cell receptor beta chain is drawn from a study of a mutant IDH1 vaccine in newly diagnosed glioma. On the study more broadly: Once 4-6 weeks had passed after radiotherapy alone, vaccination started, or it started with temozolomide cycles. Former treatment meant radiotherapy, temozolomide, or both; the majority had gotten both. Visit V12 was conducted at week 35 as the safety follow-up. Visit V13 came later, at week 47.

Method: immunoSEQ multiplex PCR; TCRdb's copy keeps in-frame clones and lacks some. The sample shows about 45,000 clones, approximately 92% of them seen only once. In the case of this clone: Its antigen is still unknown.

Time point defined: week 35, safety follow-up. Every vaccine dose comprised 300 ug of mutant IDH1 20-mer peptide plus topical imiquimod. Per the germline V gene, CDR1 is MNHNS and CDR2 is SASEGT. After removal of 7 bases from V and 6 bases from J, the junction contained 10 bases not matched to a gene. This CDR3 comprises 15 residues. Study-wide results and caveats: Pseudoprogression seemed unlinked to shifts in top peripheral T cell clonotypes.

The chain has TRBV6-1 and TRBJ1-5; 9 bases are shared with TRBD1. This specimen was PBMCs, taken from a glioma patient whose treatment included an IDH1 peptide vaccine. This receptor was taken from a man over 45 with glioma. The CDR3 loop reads CASKRTGQGSQPQHF. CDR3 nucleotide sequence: TGTGCCAGCAAACGTACGGGACAGGGTAGTCAGCCCCAGCATTTT.